The next 27 T cell receptor beta chains were all read from a single sample in a study of radiotherapy plus CTLA-4 blockade in lung cancer. The assay was immunoSEQ multiplex PCR, and TCRdb's table has in-frame clones only and misses some. Of 53,000 or so clones in the sample, roughly 90% were seen once. The sequencing here drew on peripheral blood, taken from a patient treated with radiotherapy plus ipilimumab. Every receptor here comes from a human donor with non-small cell lung cancer whose response to radiotherapy plus ipilimumab could not be evaluated.

The chain uses TRBV9 and TRBJ1-2; the match to TRBD1 covers 9 bases. This CDR3 has 15 amino acids. CDR1 is SGDLS and CDR2 is YYNGEE in the germline V gene. The junction had 4 bases not matched to a gene; V was cut back by 0 bases and J by 4 bases. Here the CDR3 reads CASSVAPQGAYGYTF. The CDR3, as DNA: TGTGCCAGCAGCGTAGCCCCACAGGGGGCCTATGGCTACACCTTC.

This clone came up once. The chain links TRBV7-2 to TRBJ2-7; D not certain. Germline V lookup: CDR1 SGHTA, CDR2 FQGNSA. The CDR3 is 14 residues long. Trimming took 4 bases from V and 5 from J, leaving 15 bases between them. CDR3 amino acids: CASSSSWSSHEQYF. CDR3 DNA: TGTGCCAGCAGCTCTTCGTGGAGTTCGCACGAGCAGTACTTC.

The chain combines TRBV7-9 with TRBJ2-7; D possibly corresponds to TRBD1 (5 bases). This CDR3 spans 13 amino acids. Germline V gene lookup returns CDR1 SEHNR and CDR2 FQNEAQ (reference sequence). Trimming removed 5 bases from V and 2 bases from J, with 10 bases in between. The CDR3 sequence: CASSRDSPYEQYF. DNA of the CDR3: TGTGCCAGCAGCCGAGACAGCCCCTACGAGCAGTACTTC.

This clone came up a few times. V usage is TRBV30 and J usage is TRBJ1-3, with 7 bases lining up with TRBD1. J gave up 4 bases and V 6 bases, and 6 bases lay outside the gene matches. Germline values: CDR1 GTSNPN, CDR2 SVGIG (reference sequence). The CDR3 covers 13 residues. CDR3 nucleotides: TGTGCCTGCGACGGGACAGCCGGAAACACCATATATTTT. The encoded protein is CACDGTAGNTIYF.

The chain carries TRBV19 and TRBJ1-2; 7 bases agree with TRBD1. This CDR3 has 13 residues. Germline CDR1 and CDR2: LNHDA and SQIVND (reference sequence). The ends lost 7 bases at V and 2 bases at J; junction bases unmatched: 4. CDR3 loop: CASTPTGNYGYTF. DNA for the CDR3: TGTGCCAGTACACCGACAGGGAACTATGGCTACACCTTC.

V is TRBV10-3 and J is TRBJ2-1; TRBD2 agrees at 10 bases. Unmatched junction bases numbered 5, after V lost 6 bases and J lost 3 bases. This CDR3 has 15 residues. Looked up from germline, CDR1 is ENHRY and CDR2 is SYGVKD. CDR3 protein: CAIRSGTSDYNEQFF. In DNA form, the CDR3 reads TGTGCCATCAGATCCGGGACTAGCGACTACAATGAGCAGTTCTTC.

This clone has a single count. V and J are TRBV19 and TRBJ1-5, with TRBD1 identical over 7 bases. CDR3 length equals 14 residues. The V gene's germline CDR1 is LNHDA and CDR2 SQIVND (reference sequence). The V gene end was trimmed by 5 bases and the J gene end by 3 bases; junction bases not matched to a gene: 4. CDR3 coding DNA: TGTGCCAGTAGTTCTACAGGGGACAATCAGCCCCAGCATTTT. It is translated as CASSSTGDNQPQHF.

V gene TRBV5-4 combines with J gene TRBJ2-7, with D possibly matching TRBD1 (5 bases). Trimming took 0 bases from V and 3 from J, leaving 16 bases between them. The V gene's germline CDR1 is SGHNT and CDR2 YYREEE (reference sequence). The CDR3 contains 16 residues. The CDR3 protein is CASSLAGPRQLYEQYF. Here the CDR3 DNA reads TGTGCCAGCAGCTTGGCCGGTCCCCGACAGCTCTACGAGCAGTACTTC.

This sequence joins TRBV15 and TRBJ2-3; D might be TRBD2 (6 bases). Trimming removed 1 base from V and 1 base from J, with 12 bases in between. The CDR3 has 16 amino acids. Germline V lookup: CDR1 LNHNV, CDR2 YYDKDF (reference sequence). CDR3 in amino acids: CATSRVDSGGTDTQYF. CDR3 DNA sequence: TGTGCCACCAGCAGAGTTGATAGCGGTGGCACAGATACGCAGTATTTT. The whole variable domain, remainder taken from reference TRBV15 and TRBJ2-3, is DAMVIQNPRYQVTQFGKPVTLSCSQTLNHNVMYWYQQKSSQAPKLLFHYYDKDFNNEADTPDNFQSRRPNTSFCFLDIRSPGLGDTAMYLCATSRVDSGGTDTQYFGPGTRLTVL.

J is TRBJ1-2 and V is TRBV27; 11 bases match TRBD1. Germline CDR1 reads MNHEY; CDR2 reads SMNVEV (reference sequence). This CDR3 is 16 amino acids long. V shed 2 bases and J 7 bases; nucleotides not matched to a gene: 9. DNA for the CDR3: TGTGCCAGCAGTTTAGGGACAGGGGGGATGAAGGGTGGCTACACCTTC. Amino acid sequence: CASSLGTGGMKGGYTF.

This sequence joins TRBV7-9 and TRBJ1-1; perhaps TRBD1 as D (5 bases). The ends were cut back, 6 bases at V and 1 base at J, with 9 bases in the middle. The CDR3 has 13 residues. Germline CDR1 and CDR2: SEHNR and FQNEAQ (reference sequence). CDR3: CASRPGQNTEAFF. Written as DNA, the CDR3 is TGTGCCAGCAGGCCAGGACAGAACACTGAAGCTTTCTTT.

The J gene is TRBJ1-2, the V gene TRBV4-3; TRBD1 is a possible D gene (5 bases). V dropped 1 base and J dropped 5 bases, with 8 bases sitting between them. Looked up from germline, CDR1 is LGHNA and CDR2 is YSLEER. The CDR3 spans 13 residues. DNA for the CDR3: TGCGCCAGCAGCCAAGGGGGCCCGTATGGCTACACCTTC. The encoded protein is CASSQGGPYGYTF.

The V gene is TRBV6-5, the J gene TRBJ1-6; 8 bases match TRBD1. Germline V lookup: CDR1 MNHEY, CDR2 SVGAGI. This CDR3 region has 15 residues. V dropped 5 bases and J dropped 9; count of bases not matched to a gene: 9. CDR3 loop: CASSQTGGRGSPLHF. CDR3 nucleotide sequence: TGTGCCAGCAGTCAAACAGGGGGTAGAGGTTCACCCCTCCACTTT.

The chain's CDR3 is CASTESYYNSPLHF. For the CDR3, the DNA is TGTGCCAGCACAGAAAGTTACTATAATTCACCCCTCCACTTT. The chain has TRBV6-5 and TRBJ1-6, with D unresolved. V was cut by 7 bases and J by 3 bases, with 10 bases left in between. CDR3 length: 14 amino acids. CDR1 is MNHEY, CDR2 SVGAGI, per germline.

The gene calls are TRBV7-2 and TRBJ1-3; D perhaps matches TRBD1 (6 bases). V lost 5 bases, J lost 0 bases, and 11 bases lay in between. CDR3 length: 15 amino acids. Germline loops: CDR1 SGHTA, CDR2 FQGNSA. The CDR3 reads CASSIQGGSGNTIYF. CDR3 DNA: TGTGCCAGCAGCATACAAGGGGGCTCTGGAAACACCATATATTTT.

CDR3 protein: CASGGGTGAGETQYF. For the CDR3, the DNA is TGTGCCAGCGGGGGGGGGACAGGGGCGGGAGAGACCCAGTACTTC. The chain couples TRBV2 to TRBJ2-5; 10 bases map to TRBD1. The CDR3 contains 15 residues. Trimming took 8 bases from V and 4 from J; bases not matched to a gene: 10. CDR1 and CDR2 (germline): SNHLY, FYNNEI.

The J gene is TRBJ2-1, the V gene TRBV10-1; D is possibly TRBD1 (7 bases). V was clipped by 6 bases and J by 5 bases, with 20 bases between them. Germline values: CDR1 WNHNN, CDR2 SYGVQD (reference sequence). This CDR3 spans 16 amino acids. The CDR3 nucleotides are TGCGCCAGCAGCCGGGGATATGGCAGGGGGGACAATGAGCAGTTCTTC. This translates into CASSRGYGRGDNEQFF.

V and J are TRBV4-3 and TRBJ2-5; 8 bases agree with TRBD2. Germline CDR1 and CDR2: LGHNA and YSLEER. CDR3 length equals 15 residues. After removal of 5 bases from V and 5 bases from J, the junction contained 10 bases not matched to a gene. The CDR3 is CASSVQRGGGETQYF. The CDR3, as DNA: TGCGCCAGCAGCGTTCAACGGGGGGGTGGGGAGACCCAGTACTTC.

The rearrangement joins TRBV5-1 to TRBJ1-1; possible D gene TRBD1, 5 bases. CDR1 is SGHRS, CDR2 YFSETQ, per germline. V lost 8 bases and J 7 bases, leaving 18 bases between the germline ends. The CDR3 runs 13 residues. The CDR3 DNA reads TGCGCCAGTACCGGCAGGGCGCACGATGAAGCTTTCTTT. Translated, it gives CASTGRAHDEAFF.

A few counts support this clone. CDR3 residues: CASSLELAGEIYEQYF. The CDR3 nucleotides read TGTGCCAGCAGCTTGGAACTTGCGGGAGAAATCTACGAGCAGTACTTC. The rearrangement uses TRBV5-6 and TRBJ2-7; 7 bases map to TRBD2. Germline V CDR1 and CDR2: SGHDT, YYEEEE. CDR3 length equals 16 residues. The V and J ends lost 0 bases and 3 bases, in that order; junction bases with no gene match: 9.

The V call is TRBV25-1, the J call TRBJ1-6, with a weak D call TRBD1 (6 bases). Deletions cut 2 bases from V and 2 bases from J, with 7 bases between. The CDR3 extends over 15 amino acids. The germline CDR1 and CDR2 sequences are MGHDK and SYGVNS. In DNA, the CDR3 is TGTGCCAGCAGTGAACCAGGGGCCTATAATTCACCCCTCCACTTT. Protein: CASSEPGAYNSPLHF.

This chain links TRBV6-5 with TRBJ2-1, with D possibly matching TRBD1 (6 bases). Germline CDR1 and CDR2: MNHEY and SVGAGI. With 8 bases removed from V and 5 bases from J, the gap between germline ends came to 16 bases. This CDR3 spans 14 amino acids. The DNA for the CDR3 is TGTGCCAGCGGACCAGGACAGCCCCACAATGAGCAGTTCTTC. It translates to CASGPGQPHNEQFF.

This chain uses TRBV10-1 with TRBJ2-1, with TRBD2 identical over 8 bases. The CDR3 is 16 residues long. In germline, CDR1 is WNHNN, CDR2 SYGVQD (reference sequence). The J segment lost 0 bases and the V segment lost 4 bases, leaving 5 bases of the junction unmatched. The chain's CDR3 is CASSVSSGSSYNEQFF. The CDR3 coding sequence is TGCGCCAGCAGTGTGTCGAGCGGGAGCTCCTACAATGAGCAGTTCTTC.

The chain is built from TRBV29-1 and TRBJ2-2; 8 nucleotides agree with TRBD2. The germline gives CDR1 SQVTM, CDR2 ANQGSEA. The V gene end was trimmed by 5 bases and the J gene end by 6 bases; junction bases not matched to a gene: 5. The CDR3 spans 13 residues. CDR3 region: CSVMAGGAGELFF. Written as DNA, the CDR3 is TGCAGCGTTATGGCGGGAGGTGCCGGGGAGCTGTTTTTT.

This clone was observed once. The chain carries TRBV14 and TRBJ2-3; 11 bases align to TRBD2. CDR3 length: 17 residues. Trimming cost V 4 bases and J 3 bases; bases outside gene matches: 9. Germline V gene data show CDR1 as SGHDN and CDR2 as FVKESK. The CDR3, as DNA: TGTGCCAGCAGCCTCGGACTAGCGGGCCCTGCGACAGATACGCAGTATTTT. It codes for CASSLGLAGPATDTQYF.

A single count supports this clone. J is TRBJ2-3 and V is TRBV7-2, with D tentatively TRBD1 (6 bases). V was shortened by 0 bases and J by 0 bases, with 10 bases between the two germline ends. This CDR3 region has 16 residues. The germline V gene encodes CDR1 SGHTA and CDR2 FQGNSA. Here the CDR3 DNA reads TGTGCCAGCAGCTTAGCCGGGACAACTAGCACAGATACGCAGTATTTT. Amino acids: CASSLAGTTSTDTQYF.

CDR3 in amino acids: CASRKDLIGQGSGYTF. The CDR3 nucleotides are TGCGCCAGCAGAAAAGATCTGATAGGACAGGGCTCTGGCTACACCTTC. J is TRBJ1-2 and V is TRBV5-1; 8 bases are shared with TRBD1. The germline V gene encodes CDR1 SGHRS and CDR2 YFSETQ. The CDR3 is 16 residues long. With 5 bases clipped from V and 7 bases from J, the junction kept 16 bases outside the gene matches.